The sequence of this TCR beta chain was determined in a study of beta chain features in type 1 diabetes (dated by TCRdb to the late 2010s). Context from the whole study: No differences in mean age, gender distribution, total cell number or subset yield were found between patients and healthy donors. Across all samples, about 110 million sorted cells were examined, and cell number per subset correlated strongly with RNA yield. In the study, TCRB repertoires of sorted circulating CD4+ T cell subsets from recently diagnosed type 1 diabetes patients were compared with those of matched healthy donors. Regulatory and stem cell-like memory subsets were isolated from only 8 patients and 8 healthy donors, whereas naive and central memory subsets came from all 30 or so donors. Beyond this particular receptor, the publication reports: Naive, central memory and regulatory TCRB repertoires appeared to be more similar among patients than among healthy donors. Only small numbers of individuals were included in the HLA sub-analyses, which left unresolved whether HLA type had any influence on TCRB rearrangement. PCR might favor shorter templates, but patient and control samples were amplified and corrected together, so any skew would affect both groups equally. Type 1 diabetes patients showed a moderate but significant shortening of TCRB CDR3 length in all four CD4+ subsets. Because cDNA was sequenced instead of genomic DNA, highly expressing activated cells could be over-represented, though the groups showed no difference in activation or CD3 levels. Fewer insertions and more nucleotide deletions at VDJ recombination sites were observed in patients with type 1 diabetes, implying thymic rearrangement abnormalities.

From the germline V gene, CDR1 is SQVTM and CDR2 is ANQGSEA. V is reduced by 4 bases and J by 0 bases, leaving a spacing of 6 bases between them. Reading from cysteine to phenylalanine, the CDR3 counts 12 amino acids. CDR3 DNA is the only sequence kept; it has 36 bases, read in frame from the first base. A single peripheral blood draw of 90 to 150 mL on average was collected from each donor into heparinised tubes. A BD FACSAria II was used to sort naive, central memory, regulatory and stem cell-like memory CD4+ T cells with a panel that included CD45RO, CCR7, CD25, CD127, CD95 and CD27. All sorted populations exceeded 95% purity. Right away, PBMCs were isolated by Lymphoprep density gradient centrifugation and were stained directly, with no culture step. So that batch effects would be minimized, each experiment stained and sorted samples in pairs, pairing one healthy donor with one patient. The entire isolated RNA was reverse transcribed using the High Capacity cDNA Reverse Transcription Kit, and thus expressed TCRB transcripts were sequenced. Deep immunoSEQ sequencing was applied to naive, central memory and regulatory T cell samples, giving an average of roughly 3.6 million total reads per sample. After sorted cells were lysed in RLT buffer, RNA was extracted with DNase-treated RNeasy Micro or Mini kits, with the choice depending on cell number. Each cell subset was processed separately to prevent cross-contamination, with patient and healthy donor samples processed together. Using the immunoSEQ multiplex PCR, TCRB sequences were amplified from cDNA into 87-bp fragments spanning the CDR3 region. Sequencing of the amplicons was done on the Illumina HiSeq platform. The authors processed their data as follows. PCR bias was corrected computationally using synthetic template baselines, and reads within Hamming distance 2 were collapsed, with unmergeable singletons discarded. Reads were aligned to IMGT to assign V, D and J genes, CDR3 length, and insertions or deletions at six rearrangement sites. Within each subset, clonotype counts were normalized to sorted cell number, and only after that were true diversity and Gini coefficients computed with the tcR R package. Repertoire sharing was quantified using the overlap coefficient calculated on TCRB nucleotide sequences. Out-of-frame TCRB sequences from naive cells were analyzed to stand in for the pre-selection repertoire. As stored in TCRdb, this immuneACCESS dataset retains in-frame rearrangements with V and J assigned. A fraction of the clones does not appear; measured against another copy, unresolved V genes explain less than half of the discrepancy, and the remainder lacks a known reason. Clone size and V and J calls were adopted from that table, with D and trimming inferred from the DNA. This sample lists 600,000 or so clones; roughly an eighth were detected once. Of the sample, 0.035% to 0.045% is held by the ten largest clones.

This clone was counted only a few times. The specificity of this receptor is unknown. No base quality information exists; no much larger clone differs at one position. The V and J genes are TRBV29-1 and TRBJ2-5; no D gene call is confident. Sequenced sample: naive CD4+ T cells from blood. The intended sense of this specimen's cell subset or site label: true naive CD4+ T cells. This sequence was found in a young man with type 1 diabetes. The encoded CDR3 is CSVVQNQETQYF. The DNA reads TGCAGCGTTGTCCAGAACCAAGAGACCCAGTACTTC.